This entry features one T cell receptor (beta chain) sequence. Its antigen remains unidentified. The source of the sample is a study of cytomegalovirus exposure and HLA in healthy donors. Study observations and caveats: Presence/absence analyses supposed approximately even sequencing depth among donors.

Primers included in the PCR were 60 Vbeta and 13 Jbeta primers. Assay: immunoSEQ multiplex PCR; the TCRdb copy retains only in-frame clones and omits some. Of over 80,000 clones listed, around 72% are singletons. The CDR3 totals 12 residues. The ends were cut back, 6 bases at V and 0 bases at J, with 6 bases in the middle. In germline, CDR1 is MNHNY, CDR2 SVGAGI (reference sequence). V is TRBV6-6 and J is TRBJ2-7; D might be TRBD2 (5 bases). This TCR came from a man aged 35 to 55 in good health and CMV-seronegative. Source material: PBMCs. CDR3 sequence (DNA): TGTGCCAGCAGGGCGGGCTCCTACGAGCAGTACTTC. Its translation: CASRAGSYEQYF.